A selection of T cell receptor beta chains follows, all from one sample in a study of blood T cell repertoires in COVID-19. TCRdb's table, derived via immunoSEQ multiplex PCR, lists solely in-frame clones and lacks some. This sample has approximately 240,000 clones, with around four fifths found just once. The sample was peripheral blood. The receptors were sampled from a woman aged 55-70 years who had recovered from COVID-19. Both conserved end residues are part of each CDR3. A D gene is named only where the DNA matches it firmly. Clone size appears in some rows only: once, few, many, or a class for an expanded clone.

>TRBV6-5|TRBD1|TRBJ2-3|.
TGTGCCAGCAAGGGGACAGGGACTAGCACAGATACGCAGTATTTT
CASKGTGTSTDTQYF
>TRBV28|TRBD1|TRBJ1-5|.
TGTGCCAGCAGTTCCAACAGGGGGCTCGGGATTATAGGCAATCAGCCCCAGCATTTT
CASSSNRGLGIIGNQPQHF
>TRBV7-6|.|TRBJ1-2|.
TGTGCCAGCAGCCCGAATCTTGGGGGGGTAAACTATGGCTACACCTTC
CASSPNLGGVNYGYTF
>TRBV27|TRBD1|TRBJ1-1|.
TGTGCCAGCGGTCGGACAGGACAAGCTTTCTTT
CASGRTGQAFF
>TRBV14|.|TRBJ2-1|.
TGTGCCAGCACTACCTCCGGGACTGCCGCCTACAATGAGCAGTTCTTC
CASTTSGTAAYNEQFF
>TRBV2|TRBD1|TRBJ2-2|.
TGTGCTAACAGGGGGACGATTGACACCGGGGAGCTGTTTTTT
CANRGTIDTGELFF
>TRBV19|.|TRBJ2-2|.
TGTGCCAGTAGTAGCATCCGGGACACAGCGAACACCGGGGAGCTGTTTTTT
CASSSIRDTANTGELFF
>TRBV27|.|TRBJ2-1|.
TGTGCCAGCAGTTTAGGAGGCCCCTACAATGAGCAGTTCTTC
CASSLGGPYNEQFF
>TRBV12-5|.|TRBJ2-5|.
TGTGCTAGTGGTTTGGCGACCTTTGGGGGGGCGAGGGAGACCCAGTACTTC
CASGLATFGGARETQYF
>TRBV15|.|TRBJ1-2|once
TGTGCCACCAGCGAATACAAGGGGCCCTATGGCTACACCTTC
CATSEYKGPYGYTF
>TRBV5-5|.|TRBJ1-1|few
TGTGCCAGCAGCTTGAGTGGTAGTATACGGTTAGAAGCTTTCTTT
CASSLSGSIRLEAFF
>TRBV7-8|.|TRBJ1-1|.
TGTGCCAGCAGCCCCCCAGGGGTTAGAACTGAAGCTTTCTTT
CASSPPGVRTEAFF
>TRBV3-1/TRBV3-2|TRBD2|TRBJ2-5|.
TGTGCCAGCAGTCCGGAATTAAGCGGGGGGGAAGAGACCCAGTACTTC
CASSPELSGGEETQYF
>TRBV27|.|TRBJ2-7|.
TGTGCCAGCAGTTTAGGCGGCGGGACCTACGAGCAGTACTTC
CASSLGGGTYEQYF
>TRBV12-3/TRBV12-4|TRBD1|TRBJ2-7|.
TGTGCCAGCAGTTTTCCGGACAGGGACGAGCAGTACTTC
CASSFPDRDEQYF
>TRBV5-1|TRBD2|TRBJ2-3|.
TGCGCCAGCACCCGGGGGCCCGGAAGTAGTGCTAGCGGGGGACGACGGGCAGATACGCAGTATTTT
CASTRGPGSSASGGRRADTQYF
>TRBV3-1/TRBV3-2|.|TRBJ1-2|.
TGTGCCAGCAGCCCGATAGAAACGAGTGGCTACACCTTC
CASSPIETSGYTF
>TRBV9|.|TRBJ2-5|once
TGTGCCAGCAGCGTAGATACGGGGGAGCAAGAGACCCAGTACTTC
CASSVDTGEQETQYF
>TRBV7-9|TRBD1|TRBJ1-5|once
TGTGCCAGCAGCCCAGGACAGGGCGCCGAAGGACCCCAGCATTTT
CASSPGQGAEGPQHF
>TRBV4-1|.|TRBJ2-3|.
TGCGCCAGCAGCCCCCGTAGTCTTAGCACAGATACGCAGTATTTT
CASSPRSLSTDTQYF
>TRBV27|.|TRBJ1-2|.
TGTGCCAGCAGTTTTTCACCCGGAACAGGTGGCTACACCTTC
CASSFSPGTGGYTF
>TRBV6-5|TRBD1|TRBJ2-1|.
TGTGCCAGCAGTCTAAGAAGGACAGGGGAGAATGAGCAGTTCTTC
CASSLRRTGENEQFF
>TRBV11-2|.|TRBJ1-2|.
TGTGCCAGCAGCTTAGAAACAGGGACAATAAACTATGGCTACACCTTC
CASSLETGTINYGYTF
>TRBV4-3|TRBD2|TRBJ2-6|once
TGCGCCAGCAGCCAAGGACAAGCGGGGGTTCCCTCTGGGGCCAACGTCCTGACTTTC
CASSQGQAGVPSGANVLTF
>TRBV20-1|TRBD1|TRBJ1-1|few
TGCAGTGCTAGTACGGGACAGAGGAGCGCTGAAGCTTTCTTT
CSASTGQRSAEAFF
>TRBV30|TRBD1|TRBJ1-2|.
TGTGCCTGGAGGCAGGACAGGAGCTATGGCTACACCTTC
CAWRQDRSYGYTF
>TRBV13|TRBD1|TRBJ1-5|.
TGTGCCAGCAGCTTGGGACAGGGGATTAACAATCAGCCCCAGCATTTT
CASSLGQGINNQPQHF
>TRBV27|TRBD2|TRBJ2-5|.
TGTGCCAGCAGTTCCCCCGGACTAGAACAAGAGACCCAGTACTTC
CASSSPGLEQETQYF
>TRBV9|.|TRBJ1-1|.
TGTGCCAGCAGCACCCTCGGACAGCTGGAGAACACTGAAGCTTTCTTT
CASSTLGQLENTEAFF
>TRBV5-1|.|TRBJ1-2|.
TGCGCCAGCAGCGCGGAACTAGCTAACTATGGCTACACCTTC
CASSAELANYGYTF
>TRBV6-5|TRBD1|TRBJ1-2|.
TGTGCCAGCAGTTTGAGACAGGGCAATAACTATGGCTACACCTTC
CASSLRQGNNYGYTF